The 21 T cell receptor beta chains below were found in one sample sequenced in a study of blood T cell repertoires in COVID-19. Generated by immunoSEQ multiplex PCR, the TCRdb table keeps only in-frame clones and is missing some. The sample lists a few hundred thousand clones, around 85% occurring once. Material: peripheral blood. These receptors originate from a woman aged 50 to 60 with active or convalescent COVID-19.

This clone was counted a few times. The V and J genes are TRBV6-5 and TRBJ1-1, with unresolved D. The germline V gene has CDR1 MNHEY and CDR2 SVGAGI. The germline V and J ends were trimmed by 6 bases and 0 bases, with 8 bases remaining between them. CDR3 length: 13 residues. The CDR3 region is CASRRGMNTEAFF. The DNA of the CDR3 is TGTGCCAGCAGACGGGGTATGAACACTGAAGCTTTCTTT.

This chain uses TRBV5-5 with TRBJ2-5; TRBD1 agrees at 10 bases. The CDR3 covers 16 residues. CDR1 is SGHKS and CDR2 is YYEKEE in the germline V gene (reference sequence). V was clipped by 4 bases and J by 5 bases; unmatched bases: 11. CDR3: CASSPIPTGGSETQYF. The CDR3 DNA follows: TGTGCCAGCAGCCCGATACCGACAGGGGGCTCGGAGACCCAGTACTTC.

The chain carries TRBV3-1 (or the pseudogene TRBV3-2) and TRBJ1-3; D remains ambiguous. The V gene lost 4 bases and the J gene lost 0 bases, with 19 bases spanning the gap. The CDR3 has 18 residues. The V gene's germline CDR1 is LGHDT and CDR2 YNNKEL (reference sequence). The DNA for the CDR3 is TGTGCCAGCAGCCCTTCGGGATTTCAATCCCCCTCTGGAAACACCATATATTTT. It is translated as CASSPSGFQSPSGNTIYF.

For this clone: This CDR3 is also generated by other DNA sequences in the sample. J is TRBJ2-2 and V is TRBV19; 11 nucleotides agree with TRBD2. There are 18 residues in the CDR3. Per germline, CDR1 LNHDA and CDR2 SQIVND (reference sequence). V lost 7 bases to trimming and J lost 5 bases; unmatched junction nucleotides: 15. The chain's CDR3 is CASTPLGSGRARTGELFF. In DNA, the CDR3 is TGTGCCAGTACTCCTCTTGGTAGCGGGAGGGCCAGGACCGGGGAGCTGTTTTTT.

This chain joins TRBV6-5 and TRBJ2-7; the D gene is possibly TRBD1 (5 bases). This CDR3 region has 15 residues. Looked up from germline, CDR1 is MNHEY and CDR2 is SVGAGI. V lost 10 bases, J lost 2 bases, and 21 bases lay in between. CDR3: CATGAGKGPPYEQYF. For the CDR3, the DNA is TGTGCCACCGGAGCAGGGAAAGGGCCCCCCTACGAGCAGTACTTC.

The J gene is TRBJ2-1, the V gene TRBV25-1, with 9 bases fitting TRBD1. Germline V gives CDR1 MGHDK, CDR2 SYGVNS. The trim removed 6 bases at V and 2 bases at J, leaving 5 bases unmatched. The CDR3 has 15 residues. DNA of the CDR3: TGTGCCAGCAGGGGGGACAGGGTAGCCTACAATGAGCAGTTCTTC. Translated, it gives CASRGDRVAYNEQFF.

The CDR3 bases are TGTGCCAGCAGCTTCTCGTACGGGGATACGCAGTATTTT. Encoded protein: CASSFSYGDTQYF. The chain employs TRBV7-2 and TRBJ2-3; no firm D call. V dropped 3 bases and J dropped 6 bases, with 10 bases sitting between them. CDR1 SGHTA and CDR2 FQGNSA come from the germline V gene. The CDR3 runs 13 residues. Based on the CDR3 plus reference TRBV7-2 and TRBJ2-3, the full variable domain is GAGVSQSPSNKVTEKGKDVELRCDPISGHTALYWYRQSLGQGLEFLIYFQGNSAPDKSGLPSDRFSAERTGGSVSTLTIQRTQQEDSAVYLCASSFSYGDTQYFGPGTRLTVL.

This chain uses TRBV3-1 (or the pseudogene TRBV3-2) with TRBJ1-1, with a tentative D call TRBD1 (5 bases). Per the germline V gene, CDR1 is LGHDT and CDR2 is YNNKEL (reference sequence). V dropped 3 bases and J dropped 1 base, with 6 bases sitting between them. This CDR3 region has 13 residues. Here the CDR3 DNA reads TGTGCCAGCAGCCACGGGGGGAACACTGAAGCTTTCTTT. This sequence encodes CASSHGGNTEAFF.

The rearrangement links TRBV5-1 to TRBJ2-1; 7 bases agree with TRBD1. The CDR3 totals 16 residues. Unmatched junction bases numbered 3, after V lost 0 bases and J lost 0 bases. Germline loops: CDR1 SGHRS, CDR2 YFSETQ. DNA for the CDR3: TGCGCCAGCAGCTTGGAAACAGGGGTCTCCTACAATGAGCAGTTCTTC. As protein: CASSLETGVSYNEQFF.

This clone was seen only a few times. In nucleotides, the CDR3 is TGCAGCGTTGCCCCGACAGGGAATACCTATGGCTACACCTTC. Its protein product is CSVAPTGNTYGYTF. The chain combines TRBV29-1 with TRBJ1-2; TRBD1 agrees at 7 bases. Germline V gene sequence: CDR1 SQVTM, CDR2 ANQGSEA. The CDR3 is made up of 14 amino acids. Trimming took 4 bases from V and 4 from J; bases not matched to a gene: 9.

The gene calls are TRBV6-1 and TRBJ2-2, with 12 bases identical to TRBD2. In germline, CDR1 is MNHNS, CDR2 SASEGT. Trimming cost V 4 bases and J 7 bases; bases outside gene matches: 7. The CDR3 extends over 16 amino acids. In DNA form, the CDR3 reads TGTGCCAGCAGTGTCAGGACTAGCGGGAAAGACGGGGAGCTGTTTTTT. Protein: CASSVRTSGKDGELFF.

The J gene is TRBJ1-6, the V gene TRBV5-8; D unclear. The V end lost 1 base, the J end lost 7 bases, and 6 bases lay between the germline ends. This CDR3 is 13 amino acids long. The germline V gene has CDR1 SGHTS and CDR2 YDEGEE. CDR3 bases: TGTGCCAGCAGCTTGATCCAGAATTCACCCCTCCACTTT. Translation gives CASSLIQNSPLHF.

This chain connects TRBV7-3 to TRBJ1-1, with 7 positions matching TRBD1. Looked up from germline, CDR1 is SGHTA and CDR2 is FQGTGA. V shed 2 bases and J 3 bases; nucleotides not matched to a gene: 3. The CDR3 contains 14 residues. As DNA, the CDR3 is TGTGCCAGCAGCTTACACAGGGGAGACACTGAAGCTTTCTTT. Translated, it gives CASSLHRGDTEAFF.

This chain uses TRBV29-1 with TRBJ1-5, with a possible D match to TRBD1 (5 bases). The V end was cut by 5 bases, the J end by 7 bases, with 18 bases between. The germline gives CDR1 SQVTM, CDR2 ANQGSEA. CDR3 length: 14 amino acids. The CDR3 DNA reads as TGCAGCGTTCAAAGGGACGGCGGGATACAGCCCCAGCATTTT. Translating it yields CSVQRDGGIQPQHF.

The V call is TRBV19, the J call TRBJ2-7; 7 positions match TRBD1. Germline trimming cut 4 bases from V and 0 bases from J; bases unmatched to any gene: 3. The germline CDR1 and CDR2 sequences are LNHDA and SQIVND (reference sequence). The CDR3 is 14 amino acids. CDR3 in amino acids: CASSTGTVSYEQYF. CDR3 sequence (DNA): TGTGCCAGTAGTACCGGGACAGTCTCCTACGAGCAGTACTTC.

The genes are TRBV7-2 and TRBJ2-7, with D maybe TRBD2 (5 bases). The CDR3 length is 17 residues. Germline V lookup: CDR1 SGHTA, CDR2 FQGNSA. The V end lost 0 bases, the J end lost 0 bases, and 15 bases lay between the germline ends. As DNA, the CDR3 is TGTGCCAGCAGCTTAGCCCCTACTAGGGCCTACTCCTACGAGCAGTACTTC. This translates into CASSLAPTRAYSYEQYF.

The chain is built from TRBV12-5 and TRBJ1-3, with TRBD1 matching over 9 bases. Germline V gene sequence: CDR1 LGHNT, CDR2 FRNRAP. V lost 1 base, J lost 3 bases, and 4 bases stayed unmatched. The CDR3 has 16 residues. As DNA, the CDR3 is TGTGCTAGTGGTTTGGACCGGACAGGGGTTGGAAACACCATATATTTT. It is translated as CASGLDRTGVGNTIYF.

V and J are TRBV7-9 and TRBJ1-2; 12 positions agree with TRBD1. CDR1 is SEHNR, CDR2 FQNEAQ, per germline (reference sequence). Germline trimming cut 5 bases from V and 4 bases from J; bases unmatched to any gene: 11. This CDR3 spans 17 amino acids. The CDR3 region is CASSHALPGQGAYGYTF. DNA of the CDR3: TGTGCCAGCAGCCACGCCCTACCGGGACAGGGGGCCTATGGCTACACCTTC.

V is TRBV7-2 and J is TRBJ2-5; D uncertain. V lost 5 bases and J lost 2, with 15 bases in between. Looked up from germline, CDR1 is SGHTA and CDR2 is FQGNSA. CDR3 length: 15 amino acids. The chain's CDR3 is CASSPRVALQETQYF. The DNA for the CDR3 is TGTGCCAGCAGCCCGCGCGTAGCTCTACAAGAGACCCAGTACTTC. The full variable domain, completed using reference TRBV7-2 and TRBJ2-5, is GAGVSQSPSNKVTEKGKDVELRCDPISGHTALYWYRQSLGQGLEFLIYFQGNSAPDKSGLPSDRFSAERTGGSVSTLTIQRTQQEDSAVYLCASSPRVALQETQYFGPGTRLLVL.

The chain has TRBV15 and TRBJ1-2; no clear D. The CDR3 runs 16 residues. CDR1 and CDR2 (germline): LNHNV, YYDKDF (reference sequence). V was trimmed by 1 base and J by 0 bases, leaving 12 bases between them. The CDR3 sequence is CATSRAGVEANYGYTF. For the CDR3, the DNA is TGTGCCACCAGCAGAGCTGGAGTTGAAGCTAACTATGGCTACACCTTC.

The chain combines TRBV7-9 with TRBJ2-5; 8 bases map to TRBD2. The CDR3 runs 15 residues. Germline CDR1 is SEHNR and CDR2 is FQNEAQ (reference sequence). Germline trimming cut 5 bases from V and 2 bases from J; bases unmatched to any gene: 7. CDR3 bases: TGTGCCAGCAGCCCCATGACTAGCGCTCAAGAGACCCAGTACTTC. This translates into CASSPMTSAQETQYF.